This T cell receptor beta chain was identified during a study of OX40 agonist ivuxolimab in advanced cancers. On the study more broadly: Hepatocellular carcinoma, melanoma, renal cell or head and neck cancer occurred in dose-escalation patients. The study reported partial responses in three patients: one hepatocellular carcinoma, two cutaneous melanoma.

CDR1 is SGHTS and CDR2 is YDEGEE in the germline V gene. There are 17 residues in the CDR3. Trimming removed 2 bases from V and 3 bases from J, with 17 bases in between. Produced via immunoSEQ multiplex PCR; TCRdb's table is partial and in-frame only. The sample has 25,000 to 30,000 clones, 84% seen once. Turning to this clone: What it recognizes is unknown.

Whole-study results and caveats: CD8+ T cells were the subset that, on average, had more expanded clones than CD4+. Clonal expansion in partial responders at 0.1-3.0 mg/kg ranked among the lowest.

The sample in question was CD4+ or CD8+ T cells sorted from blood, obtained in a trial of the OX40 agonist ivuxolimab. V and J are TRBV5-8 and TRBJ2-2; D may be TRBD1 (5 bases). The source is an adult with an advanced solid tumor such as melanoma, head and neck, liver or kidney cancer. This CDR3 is CASSFLVMDIYTGELFF. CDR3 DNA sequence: TGTGCCAGCAGCTTCCTAGTCATGGACATTTACACCGGGGAGCTGTTTTTT.